The present TCR beta chain was sequenced within a study of vaccination and CD4 T cells after COVID-19. Study-level information: Convalescent individuals numbered four females and six males, two being Hispanic.

The treatment was: 10-day PBMC culture with coronavirus spike peptide pools or control peptides (ViraFEST assay). With about 10 ug/ml peptide pools and approximately 9.6 IU/ml IL-2, PBMCs were cultured at approximately 2 million per well. This clonotype was found a few times. The antigen is unknown. CDR1 and CDR2 (germline): MNHEY, SMNVEV (reference sequence). Trimming took 4 bases from V and 13 from J; bases not matched to a gene: 19. The length of the CDR3 is 16 residues. Sequencing of the DNA from cultured CD4+ T cells was carried out with the Oncomine TCR Beta short-read assay. TCRdb itself ran the PCR reads through MiXCR, one entry per CDR3 protein. In the table there are approximately 13,000 distinct CDR3 sequences, under 65% of which are singletons.

Sample: CD4+ T cells from blood, cultured in vitro. The TCR comes from a human donor who had recovered from COVID-19. J is TRBJ2-1 and V is TRBV27, with 7 positions matching TRBD2. This CDR3 is CASSSETLGRAFIQFF. The CDR3 DNA follows: TGTGCCAGCAGTTCCGAAACCCTGGGGAGGGCCTTTATCCAGTTCTTC.